The present T cell receptor beta chain was sequenced within a study of cytomegalovirus exposure and HLA in healthy donors. For the study at large: Earlier, approximately 180 million T cells were analyzed, and 95 million to 140 million unique TCR beta sequences were found among them. Study observations and caveats: Apparent HLA restriction characterized most CMV-associated TCR beta chains in a later analysis. HLA alleles showed associations with roughly 17,000 TCR beta sequences in a later analysis, at a 0.05 false discovery rate.

Regarding this clone: Its antigen remains unidentified.

Nominally healthy donors were sampled, though unrecorded immune exposures were likely. The PCR made use of 60 Vbeta and 13 Jbeta primers. The repertoire was sequenced with immunoSEQ multiplex PCR; TCRdb's copy has only in-frame clones and lacks some. Of some 160,000 clones listed, roughly 79% are singletons. The CDR3 extends over 12 amino acids. Per germline, CDR1 ENHRY and CDR2 SYGVKD. V was shortened by 10 bases and J by 4 bases, with 10 bases between the two germline ends. The chain combines TRBV10-3 with TRBJ1-4, with D uncertain. The receptor's source is a man aged 35 to 55 in good health and CMV-seronegative. Specimen: PBMCs. CDR3 region: CASGGINEKLFF. DNA for the CDR3: TGTGCCAGCGGAGGAATTAATGAAAAACTGTTTTTT.